This T cell receptor beta chain was sequenced during a study of blood T cell repertoires in COVID-19. Looking at the study overall: Samples taken during acute and convalescent COVID-19 were collected in the United States, Italy and Spain. The cDNA or gDNA used as material had been derived from T cells, B-cell-depleted T cells, or PBMCs.

Source study methods: By means of reference gene primer amplification, nucleated cell counts were estimated. Assay: immunoSEQ multiplex PCR; the TCRdb copy retains only in-frame clones and omits some. That table furnishes V, J and clone size, whereas the DNA furnished D and trimming. Found here are roughly 140,000 clones, 80% of them singletons; the top ten hold around 3.8%. Germline trimming cut 4 bases from V and 3 bases from J; bases unmatched to any gene: 5. The germline gives CDR1 MDHEN, CDR2 SYDVKM. The CDR3 is 15 amino acids. The chain links TRBV28 to TRBJ2-2, with 7 nucleotides matching TRBD1. This sequence was found in a man between 65 and 79 years old who had recovered from COVID-19. Source material: peripheral blood. In DNA, the CDR3 is TGTGCCAGCAGTTCTACGGGACAGCACACCGGGGAGCTGTTTTTT. Translated, it gives CASSSTGQHTGELFF.